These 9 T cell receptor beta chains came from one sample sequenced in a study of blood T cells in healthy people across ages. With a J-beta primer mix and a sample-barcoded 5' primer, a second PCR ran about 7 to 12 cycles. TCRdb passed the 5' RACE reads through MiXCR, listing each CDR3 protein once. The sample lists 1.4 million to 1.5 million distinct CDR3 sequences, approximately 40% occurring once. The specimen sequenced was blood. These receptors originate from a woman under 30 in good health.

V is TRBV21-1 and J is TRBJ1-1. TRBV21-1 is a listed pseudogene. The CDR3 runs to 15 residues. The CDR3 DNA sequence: TGTGCCAGCAGCAGAGAGACACAAATGAACACTGAAGCTTTCTTT. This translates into CASSRETQMNTEAFF.

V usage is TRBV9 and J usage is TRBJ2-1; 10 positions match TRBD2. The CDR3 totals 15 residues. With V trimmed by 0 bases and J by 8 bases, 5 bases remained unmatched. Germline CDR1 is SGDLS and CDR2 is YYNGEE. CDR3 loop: CASSVASGSGDEQFF. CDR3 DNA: TGTGCCAGCAGCGTAGCTAGCGGGAGTGGCGATGAGCAGTTCTTC.

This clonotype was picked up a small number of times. CDR3 sequence reads: CASSRRERHNEQFF. The CDR3 region has the DNA TGTGCCAGCAGTCGGAGGGAAAGGCACAATGAGCAGTTCTTC. This chain links TRBV2 with TRBJ2-1; maybe TRBD2 (6 bases). Looked up from germline, CDR1 is SNHLY and CDR2 is FYNNEI. The CDR3 contains 14 residues. V was clipped by 5 bases and J by 5 bases, with 13 bases between them.

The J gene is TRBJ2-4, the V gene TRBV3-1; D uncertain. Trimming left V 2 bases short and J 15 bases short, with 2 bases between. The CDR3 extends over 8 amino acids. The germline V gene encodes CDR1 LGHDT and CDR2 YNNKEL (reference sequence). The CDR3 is CASSQSYF. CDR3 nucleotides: TGTGCCAGCAGCCAATCGTACTTC.

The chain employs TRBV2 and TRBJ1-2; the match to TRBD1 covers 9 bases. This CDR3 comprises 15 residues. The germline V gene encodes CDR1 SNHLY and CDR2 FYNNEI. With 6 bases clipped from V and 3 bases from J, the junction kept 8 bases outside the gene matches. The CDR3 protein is CASRETGGVDYGYTF. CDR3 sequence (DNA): TGTGCCAGCAGGGAGACAGGGGGAGTCGACTATGGCTACACCTTC.

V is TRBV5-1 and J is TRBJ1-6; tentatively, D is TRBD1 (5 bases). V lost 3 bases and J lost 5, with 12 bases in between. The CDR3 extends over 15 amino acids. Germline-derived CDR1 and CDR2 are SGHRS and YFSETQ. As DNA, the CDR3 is TGCGCCAGCAGCTGGGGCGGGACGGATAATTCACCCCTCCACTTT. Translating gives CASSWGGTDNSPLHF.

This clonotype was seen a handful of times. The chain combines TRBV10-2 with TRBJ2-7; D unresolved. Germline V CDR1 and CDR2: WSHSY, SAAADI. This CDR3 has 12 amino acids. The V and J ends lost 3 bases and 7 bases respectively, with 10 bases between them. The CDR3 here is CASSELLREQYF. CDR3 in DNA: TGCGCCAGCAGTGAACTGTTGCGAGAGCAGTACTTC.

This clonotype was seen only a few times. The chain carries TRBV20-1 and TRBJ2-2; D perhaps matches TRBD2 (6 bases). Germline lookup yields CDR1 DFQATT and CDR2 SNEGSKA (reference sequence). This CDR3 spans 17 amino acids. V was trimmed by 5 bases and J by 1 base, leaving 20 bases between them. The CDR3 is CSALRDFQWGNTGELFF. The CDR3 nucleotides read TGCAGTGCTCTCCGGGACTTCCAGTGGGGGAACACCGGGGAGCTGTTTTTT.

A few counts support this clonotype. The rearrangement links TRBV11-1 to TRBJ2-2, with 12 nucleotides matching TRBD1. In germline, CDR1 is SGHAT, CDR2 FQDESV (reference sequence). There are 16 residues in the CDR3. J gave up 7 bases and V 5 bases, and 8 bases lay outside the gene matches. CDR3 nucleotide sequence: TGTGCCAGCAGCCATAGGGACAGGGGGCTTGGCGGGGAGCTGTTTTTT. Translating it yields CASSHRDRGLGGELFF. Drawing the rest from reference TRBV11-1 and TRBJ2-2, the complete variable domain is EAEVAQSPRYKITEKSQAVAFWCDPISGHATLYWYRQILGQGPELLVQFQDESVVDDSQLPKDRFSAERLKGVDSTLKIQPAELGDSAMYLCASSHRDRGLGGELFFGEGSRLTVL.